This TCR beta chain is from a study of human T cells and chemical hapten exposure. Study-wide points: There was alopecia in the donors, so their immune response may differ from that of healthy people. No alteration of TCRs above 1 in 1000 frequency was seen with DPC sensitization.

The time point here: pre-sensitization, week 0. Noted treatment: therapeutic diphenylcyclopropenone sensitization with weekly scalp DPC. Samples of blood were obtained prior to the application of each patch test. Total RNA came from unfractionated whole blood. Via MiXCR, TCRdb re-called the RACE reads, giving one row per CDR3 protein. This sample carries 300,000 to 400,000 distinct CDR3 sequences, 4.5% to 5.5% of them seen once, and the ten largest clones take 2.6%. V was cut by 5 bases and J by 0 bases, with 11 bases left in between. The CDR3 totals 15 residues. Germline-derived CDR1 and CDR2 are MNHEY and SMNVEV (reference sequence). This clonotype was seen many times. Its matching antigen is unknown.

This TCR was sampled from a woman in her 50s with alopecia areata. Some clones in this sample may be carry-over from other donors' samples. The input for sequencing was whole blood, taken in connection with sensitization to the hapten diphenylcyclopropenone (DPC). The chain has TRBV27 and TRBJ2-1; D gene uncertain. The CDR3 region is CASSVVIGSYNEQFF. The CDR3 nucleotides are TGTGCCAGCAGTGTTGTTATCGGCTCCTACAATGAGCAGTTCTTC.